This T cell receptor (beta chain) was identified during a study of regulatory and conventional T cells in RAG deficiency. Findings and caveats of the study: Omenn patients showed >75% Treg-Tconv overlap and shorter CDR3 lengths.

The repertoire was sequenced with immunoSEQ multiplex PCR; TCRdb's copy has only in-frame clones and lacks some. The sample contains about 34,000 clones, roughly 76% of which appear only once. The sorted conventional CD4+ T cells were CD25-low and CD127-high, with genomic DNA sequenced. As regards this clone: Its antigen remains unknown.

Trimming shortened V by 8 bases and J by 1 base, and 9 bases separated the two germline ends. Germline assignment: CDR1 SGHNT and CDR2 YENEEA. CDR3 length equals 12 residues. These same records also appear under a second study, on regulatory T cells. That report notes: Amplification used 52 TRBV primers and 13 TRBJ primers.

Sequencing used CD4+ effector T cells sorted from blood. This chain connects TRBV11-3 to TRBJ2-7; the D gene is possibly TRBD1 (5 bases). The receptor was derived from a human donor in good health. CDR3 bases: TGTGCCAGCGGCAGGGATTCCTACGAGCAGTACTTC. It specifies CASGRDSYEQYF.